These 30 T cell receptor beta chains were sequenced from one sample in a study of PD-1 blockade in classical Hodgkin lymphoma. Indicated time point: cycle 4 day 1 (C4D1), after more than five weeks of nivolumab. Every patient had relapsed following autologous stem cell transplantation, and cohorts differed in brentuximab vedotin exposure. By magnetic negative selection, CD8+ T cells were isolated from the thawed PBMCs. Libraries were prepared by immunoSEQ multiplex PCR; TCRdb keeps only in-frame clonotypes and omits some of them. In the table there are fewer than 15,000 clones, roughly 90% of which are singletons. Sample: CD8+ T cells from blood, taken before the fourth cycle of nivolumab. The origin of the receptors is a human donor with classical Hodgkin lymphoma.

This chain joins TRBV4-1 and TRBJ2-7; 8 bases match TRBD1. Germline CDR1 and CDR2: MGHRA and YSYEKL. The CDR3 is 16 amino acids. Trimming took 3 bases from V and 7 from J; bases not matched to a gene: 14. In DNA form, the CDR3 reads TGCGCCAGCAGCCAGATGGACAGGGCCCTCATTGGAGAGCAGTACTTC. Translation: CASSQMDRALIGEQYF.

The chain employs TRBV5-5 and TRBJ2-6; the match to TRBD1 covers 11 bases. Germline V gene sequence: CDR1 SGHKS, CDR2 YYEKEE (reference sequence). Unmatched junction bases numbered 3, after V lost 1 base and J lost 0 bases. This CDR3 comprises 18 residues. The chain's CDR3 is CASSLLGQGVSGANVLTF. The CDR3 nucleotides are TGTGCCAGCAGCTTGTTGGGACAGGGGGTCTCTGGGGCCAACGTCCTGACTTTC.

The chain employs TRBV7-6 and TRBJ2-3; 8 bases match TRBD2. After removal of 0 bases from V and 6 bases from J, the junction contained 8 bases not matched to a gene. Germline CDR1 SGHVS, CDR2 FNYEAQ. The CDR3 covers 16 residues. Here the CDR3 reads CASSLASGGLADTQYF. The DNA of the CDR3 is TGTGCCAGCAGCTTAGCCAGCGGGGGTCTTGCCGATACGCAGTATTTT.

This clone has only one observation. The CDR3 is CASSGPGAYEQYF. The CDR3, as DNA: TGTGCCAGCAGTGGACCGGGGGCTTACGAGCAGTACTTC. V usage is TRBV2 and J usage is TRBJ2-7, with D possibly being TRBD1 or TRBD2 (6 bases each). Trimming took 4 bases from V and 4 from J, leaving 11 bases between them. CDR1 is SNHLY and CDR2 is FYNNEI in the germline V gene. CDR3 size: 13 residues.

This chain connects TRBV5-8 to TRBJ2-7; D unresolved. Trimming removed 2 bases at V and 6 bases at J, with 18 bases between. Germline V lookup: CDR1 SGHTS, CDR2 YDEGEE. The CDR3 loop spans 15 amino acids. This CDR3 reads CASSFLVGLSPEQYF. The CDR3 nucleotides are TGTGCCAGCAGCTTCCTCGTGGGTCTTTCCCCCGAGCAGTACTTC.

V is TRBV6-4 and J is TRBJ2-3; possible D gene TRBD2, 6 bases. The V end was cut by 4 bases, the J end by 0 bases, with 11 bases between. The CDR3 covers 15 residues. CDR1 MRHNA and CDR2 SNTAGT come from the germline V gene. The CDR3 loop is CASSVVGTSTDTQYF. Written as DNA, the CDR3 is TGTGCCAGCAGTGTTGTCGGGACTAGCACAGATACGCAGTATTTT.

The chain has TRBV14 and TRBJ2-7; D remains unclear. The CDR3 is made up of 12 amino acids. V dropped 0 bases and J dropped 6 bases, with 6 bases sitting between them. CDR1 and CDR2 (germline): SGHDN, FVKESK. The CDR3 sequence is CASSQDLSEQYF. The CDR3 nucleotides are TGTGCCAGCAGCCAAGATTTGTCCGAGCAGTACTTC.

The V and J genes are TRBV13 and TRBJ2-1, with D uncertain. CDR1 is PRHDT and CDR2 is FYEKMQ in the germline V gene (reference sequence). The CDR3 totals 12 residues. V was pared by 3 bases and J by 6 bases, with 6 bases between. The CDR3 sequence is CASSLTVNEQFF. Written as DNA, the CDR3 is TGTGCCAGCAGCTTGACTGTCAATGAGCAGTTCTTC.

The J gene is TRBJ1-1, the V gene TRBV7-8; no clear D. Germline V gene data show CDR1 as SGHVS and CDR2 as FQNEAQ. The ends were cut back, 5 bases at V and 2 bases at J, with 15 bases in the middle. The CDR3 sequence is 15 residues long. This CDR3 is CASSQPPWGNTEAFF. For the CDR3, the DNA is TGTGCCAGCAGCCAGCCCCCTTGGGGTAACACTGAAGCTTTCTTT. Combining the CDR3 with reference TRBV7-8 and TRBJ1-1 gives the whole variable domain GAGVSQSPRYKVAKRGQDVALRCDPISGHVSLFWYQQALGQGPEFLTYFQNEAQLDKSGLPSDRFFAERPEGSVSTLKIQRTQQEDSAVYLCASSQPPWGNTEAFFGQGTRLTVV.

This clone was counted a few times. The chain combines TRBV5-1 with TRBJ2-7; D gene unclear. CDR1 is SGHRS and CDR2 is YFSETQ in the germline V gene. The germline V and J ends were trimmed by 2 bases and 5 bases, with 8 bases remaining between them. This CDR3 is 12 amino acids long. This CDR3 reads CASSFTRDEQYF. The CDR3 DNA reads TGCGCCAGCAGCTTTACAAGGGACGAGCAGTACTTC.

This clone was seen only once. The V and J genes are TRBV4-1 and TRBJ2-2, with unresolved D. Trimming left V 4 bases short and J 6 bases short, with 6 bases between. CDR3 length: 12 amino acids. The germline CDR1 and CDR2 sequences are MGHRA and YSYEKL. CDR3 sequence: CASSPDSGELFF. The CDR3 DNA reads TGCGCCAGCAGCCCTGACTCCGGGGAGCTGTTTTTT.

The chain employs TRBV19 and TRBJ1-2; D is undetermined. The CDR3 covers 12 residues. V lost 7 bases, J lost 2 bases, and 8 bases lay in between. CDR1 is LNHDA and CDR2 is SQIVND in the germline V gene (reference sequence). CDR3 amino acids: CASTLGNYGYTF. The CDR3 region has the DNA TGTGCCAGTACCCTTGGCAACTATGGCTACACCTTC.

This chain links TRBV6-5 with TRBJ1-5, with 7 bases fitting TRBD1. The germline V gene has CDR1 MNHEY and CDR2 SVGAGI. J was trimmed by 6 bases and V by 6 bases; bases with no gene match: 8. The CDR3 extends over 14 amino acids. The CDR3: CASRDRRGRQPQHF. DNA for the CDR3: TGTGCCAGCAGGGACAGGCGGGGACGTCAGCCCCAGCATTTT.

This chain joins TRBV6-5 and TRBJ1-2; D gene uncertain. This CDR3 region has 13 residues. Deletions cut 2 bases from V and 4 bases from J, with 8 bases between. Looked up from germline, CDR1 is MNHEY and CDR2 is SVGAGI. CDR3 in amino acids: CASSYQNFYGYTF. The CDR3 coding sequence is TGTGCCAGCAGTTACCAAAACTTCTATGGCTACACCTTC.

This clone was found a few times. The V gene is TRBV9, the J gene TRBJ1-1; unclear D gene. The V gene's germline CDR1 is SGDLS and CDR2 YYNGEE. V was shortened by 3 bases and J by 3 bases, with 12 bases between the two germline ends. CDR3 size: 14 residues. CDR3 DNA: TGTGCCAGCAGCGAAGGTGTTTCGGACACTGAAGCTTTCTTT. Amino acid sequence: CASSEGVSDTEAFF.

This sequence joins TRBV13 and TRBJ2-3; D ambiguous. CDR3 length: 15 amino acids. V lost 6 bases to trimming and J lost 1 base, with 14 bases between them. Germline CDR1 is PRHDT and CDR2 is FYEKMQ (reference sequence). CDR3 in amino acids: CASRTQSWGTDTQYF. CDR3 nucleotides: TGTGCCAGCAGGACGCAGAGTTGGGGCACAGATACGCAGTATTTT.

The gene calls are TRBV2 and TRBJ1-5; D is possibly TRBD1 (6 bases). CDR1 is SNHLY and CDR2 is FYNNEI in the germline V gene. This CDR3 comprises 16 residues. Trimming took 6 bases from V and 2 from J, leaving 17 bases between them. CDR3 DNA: TGTGCCAGCAGGCCACCGGGACACCTTGGCAATCAGCCCCAGCATTTT. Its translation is CASRPPGHLGNQPQHF. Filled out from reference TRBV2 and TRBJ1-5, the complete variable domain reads EPEVTQTPSHQVTQMGQEVILRCVPISNHLYFYWYRQILGQKVEFLVSFYNNEISEKSEIFDDQFSVERPDGSNFTLKIRSTKLEDSAMYFCASRPPGHLGNQPQHFGDGTRLSIL.

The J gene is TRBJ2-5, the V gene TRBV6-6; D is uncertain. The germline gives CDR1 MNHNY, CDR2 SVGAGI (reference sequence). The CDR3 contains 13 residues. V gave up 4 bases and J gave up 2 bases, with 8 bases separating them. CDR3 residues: CASSLDRQETQYF. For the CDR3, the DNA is TGTGCCAGCAGTTTAGATAGACAAGAGACCCAGTACTTC.

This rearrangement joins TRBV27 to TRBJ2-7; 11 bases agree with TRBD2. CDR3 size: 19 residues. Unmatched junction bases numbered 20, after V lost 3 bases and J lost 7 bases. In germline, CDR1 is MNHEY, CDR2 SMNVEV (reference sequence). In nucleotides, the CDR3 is TGTGCCAGCAGTTTGAATGCGTGGATAGCGGGAGGGCCAACAGGGGAGCAGTACTTC. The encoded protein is CASSLNAWIAGGPTGEQYF.

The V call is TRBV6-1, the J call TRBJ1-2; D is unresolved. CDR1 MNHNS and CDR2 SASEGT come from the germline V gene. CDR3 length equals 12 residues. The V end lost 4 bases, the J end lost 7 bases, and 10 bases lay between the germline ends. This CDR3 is CASSGSDGGYTF. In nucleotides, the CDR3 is TGTGCCAGCAGTGGATCGGACGGTGGCTACACCTTC.

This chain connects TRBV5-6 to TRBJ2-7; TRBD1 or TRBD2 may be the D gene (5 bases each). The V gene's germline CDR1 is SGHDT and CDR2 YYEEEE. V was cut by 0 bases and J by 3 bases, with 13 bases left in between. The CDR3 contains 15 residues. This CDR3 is CASSLGQGASYEQYF. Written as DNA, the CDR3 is TGTGCCAGCAGCTTGGGTCAGGGAGCCAGCTACGAGCAGTACTTC.

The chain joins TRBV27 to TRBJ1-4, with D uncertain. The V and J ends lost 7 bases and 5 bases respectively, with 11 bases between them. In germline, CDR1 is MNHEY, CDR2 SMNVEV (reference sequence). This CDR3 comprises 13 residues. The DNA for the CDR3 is TGTGCCAGCAAGGGCCAAGCCAATGAAAAACTGTTTTTT. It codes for CASKGQANEKLFF.

The CDR3 nucleotides read TGTGCCAGCGGTAGCGGGGGGGCTGGAGAGACCCAGTACTTC. This translates into CASGSGGAGETQYF. V is TRBV6-1 and J is TRBJ2-5; 11 nucleotides align to TRBD2. Germline CDR1 MNHNS, CDR2 SASEGT. CDR3 length: 14 amino acids. Trimming removed 8 bases from V and 4 bases from J; junction bases left unmatched: 6.

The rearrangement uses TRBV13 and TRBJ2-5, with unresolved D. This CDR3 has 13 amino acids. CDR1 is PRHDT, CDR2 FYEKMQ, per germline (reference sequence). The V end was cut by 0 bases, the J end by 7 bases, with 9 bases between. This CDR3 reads CASSLGLVGTQYF. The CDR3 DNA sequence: TGTGCCAGCAGCTTAGGGCTAGTGGGGACCCAGTACTTC.

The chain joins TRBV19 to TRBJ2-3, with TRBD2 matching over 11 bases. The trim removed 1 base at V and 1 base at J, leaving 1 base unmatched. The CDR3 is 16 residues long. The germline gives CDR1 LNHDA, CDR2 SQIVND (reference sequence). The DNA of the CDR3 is TGTGCCAGTAGTATAGTGGGACTAGCGGGCACAGATACGCAGTATTTT. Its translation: CASSIVGLAGTDTQYF.

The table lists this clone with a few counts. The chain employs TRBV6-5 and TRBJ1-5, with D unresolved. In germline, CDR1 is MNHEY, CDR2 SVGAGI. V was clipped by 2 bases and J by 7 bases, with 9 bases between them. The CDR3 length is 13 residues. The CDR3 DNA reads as TGTGCCAGCAGTTACACCTTGGGGCAGCCCCAGCATTTT. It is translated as CASSYTLGQPQHF.

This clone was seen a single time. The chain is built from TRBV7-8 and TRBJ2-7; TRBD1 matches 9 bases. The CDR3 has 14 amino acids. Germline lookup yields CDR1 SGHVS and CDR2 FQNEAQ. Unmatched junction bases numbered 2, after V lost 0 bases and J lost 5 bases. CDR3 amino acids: CASSLAGTGNEQYF. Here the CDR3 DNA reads TGTGCCAGCAGCTTAGCAGGGACAGGGAACGAGCAGTACTTC.

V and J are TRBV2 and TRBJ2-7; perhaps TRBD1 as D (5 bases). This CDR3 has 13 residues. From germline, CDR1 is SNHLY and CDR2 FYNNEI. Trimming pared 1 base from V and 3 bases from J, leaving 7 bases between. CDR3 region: CASSEVDNYEQYF. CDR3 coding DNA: TGTGCCAGCAGTGAAGTGGACAACTACGAGCAGTACTTC.

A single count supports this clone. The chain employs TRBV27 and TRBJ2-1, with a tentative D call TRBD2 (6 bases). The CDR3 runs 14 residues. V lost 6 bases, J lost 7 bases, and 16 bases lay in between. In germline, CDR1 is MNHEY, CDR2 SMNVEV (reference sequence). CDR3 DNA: TGTGCCAGCAGGCCCTTGATCGCGGGGAATGAGCAGTTCTTC. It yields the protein CASRPLIAGNEQFF.

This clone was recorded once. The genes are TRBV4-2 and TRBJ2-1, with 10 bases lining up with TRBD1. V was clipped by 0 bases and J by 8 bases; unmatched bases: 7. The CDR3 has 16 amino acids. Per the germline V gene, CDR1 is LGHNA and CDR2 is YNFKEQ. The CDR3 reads CASSQETGGVYYEQFF. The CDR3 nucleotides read TGTGCCAGCAGCCAAGAGACAGGGGGCGTTTACTATGAGCAGTTCTTC.